These 26 T cell receptor beta chains were sequenced from one sample in a study of blood T cell repertoires in COVID-19. Sequenced by immunoSEQ multiplex PCR; TCRdb stores in-frame clones only, minus some. The table lists 150,000 to 200,000 clones, about 82% of them singletons, with 4.5% to 6.5% in the top ten. Sequences were obtained from peripheral blood. The receptors here all came from a woman aged 25 to 39 with acute or convalescent COVID-19.

This clone was counted a single time. This chain joins TRBV7-8 and TRBJ1-2; D may be TRBD1 (6 bases). V lost 4 bases to trimming and J lost 0 bases, with 12 bases between them. Germline CDR1 is SGHVS and CDR2 is FQNEAQ. The CDR3 spans 15 residues. The CDR3 nucleotides read TGTGCCAGCAGCTCCCGCAGGGGTTCTAACTATGGCTACACCTTC. Amino acids: CASSSRRGSNYGYTF.

This clone was counted once. The J gene is TRBJ2-1, the V gene TRBV4-2, with D unclear. Between the trimmed V and J ends, which lost 0 bases and 9 bases, there was a span of 6 bases. CDR1 LGHNA and CDR2 YNFKEQ come from the germline V gene. CDR3 size: 12 residues. The DNA for the CDR3 is TGTGCCAGCAGCCAAGACCTACTTGAGCAGTTCTTC. Translating gives CASSQDLLEQFF.

This chain links TRBV7-9 with TRBJ1-6; D is unclear. Trimming removed 4 bases at V and 10 bases at J, with 20 bases between. This CDR3 is built from 16 residues. The V gene's germline CDR1 is SEHNR and CDR2 FQNEAQ (reference sequence). CDR3 bases: TGTGCCAGCAGCTCCACTACCCGGGAGTCAGGATCACCCCTCCACTTT. It specifies CASSSTTRESGSPLHF. Complete variable domain (other parts from reference TRBV7-9 and TRBJ1-6): DTGVSQNPRHKITKRGQNVTFRCDPISEHNRLYWYRQTLGQGPEFLTYFQNEAQLEKSRLLSDRFSAERPKGSFSTLEIQRTEQGDSAMYLCASSSTTRESGSPLHFGNGTRLTVT.

The rearrangement links TRBV7-2 to TRBJ2-2; TRBD2 is a possible D gene (6 bases). The CDR3 is made up of 16 amino acids. Per the germline V gene, CDR1 is SGHTA and CDR2 is FQGNSA. Deletions cut 3 bases from V and 0 bases from J, with 11 bases between. The CDR3 nucleotides are TGTGCCAGCAGCTTCGTGAGCGGGTCGAACACCGGGGAGCTGTTTTTT. This encodes CASSFVSGSNTGELFF.

This chain connects TRBV28 to TRBJ1-1; tentatively, D is TRBD1 (5 bases). V was trimmed by 3 bases and J by 7 bases, leaving 12 bases between them. The germline V gene encodes CDR1 MDHEN and CDR2 SYDVKM. The length of the CDR3 is 13 residues. CDR3 sequence (DNA): TGTGCCAGCAGTTTGGTAGGGGTGGGTGAAGCTTTCTTT. Its translation is CASSLVGVGEAFF.

The chain recombines TRBV27 with TRBJ1-5; D perhaps matches TRBD1 (5 bases). Trimming stripped 2 bases from V and 6 bases from J, with 11 bases between. Germline CDR1 is MNHEY and CDR2 is SMNVEV (reference sequence). The CDR3 covers 14 residues. DNA of the CDR3: TGTGCCAGCAGTTTAAGCATCCAGGGTCAGCCCCAGCATTTT. It specifies CASSLSIQGQPQHF.

This chain connects TRBV30 to TRBJ2-2; D possibly corresponds to TRBD2 (5 bases). The CDR3 sequence is 12 residues long. V lost 3 bases, J lost 6 bases, and 8 bases lay in between. CDR1 is GTSNPN, CDR2 SVGIG, per germline (reference sequence). CDR3 nucleotides: TGTGCCTGGAGAATCGGGGCCGGGGAGCTGTTTTTT. This codes for CAWRIGAGELFF.

The chain has TRBV15 and TRBJ1-5; tentatively, D is TRBD1 (5 bases). V was pared by 2 bases and J by 7 bases, with 15 bases between. The CDR3 runs to 15 residues. Per the germline V gene, CDR1 is LNHNV and CDR2 is YYDKDF (reference sequence). The CDR3 DNA is TGTGCCACCAGCAGACCTACAGGAATGGGACAGCCCCAGCATTTT. This translates into CATSRPTGMGQPQHF.

The chain recombines TRBV2 with TRBJ2-7; D is unresolved. The CDR3 is 12 residues long. Trimming stripped 8 bases from V and 0 bases from J, with 8 bases between. The germline V gene encodes CDR1 SNHLY and CDR2 FYNNEI. The CDR3 here is CASRVTSYEQYF. CDR3 in DNA: TGTGCCAGCCGGGTGACCTCCTACGAGCAGTACTTC.

The chain carries TRBV27 and TRBJ1-2, with D perhaps TRBD1 (6 bases). CDR1 is MNHEY, CDR2 SMNVEV, per germline (reference sequence). V was clipped by 5 bases and J by 5 bases, with 15 bases between them. CDR3 length equals 14 residues. In DNA form, the CDR3 reads TGTGCCAGCAGTAAGTCAACAGGGTTGTATGGCTACACCTTC. This sequence encodes CASSKSTGLYGYTF.

This chain joins TRBV30 and TRBJ2-4, with D unresolved. CDR1 and CDR2 (germline): GTSNPN, SVGIG (reference sequence). The CDR3 has 12 amino acids. Trimming removed 0 bases from V and 6 bases from J, with 6 bases in between. The CDR3 loop reads CAWSVGVNIQYF. The CDR3 DNA follows: TGTGCCTGGAGTGTAGGAGTAAACATTCAGTACTTC.

This chain uses TRBV28 with TRBJ1-1, with 9 bases that match TRBD1. The germline V gene has CDR1 MDHEN and CDR2 SYDVKM. With V trimmed by 7 bases and J by 5 bases, 8 bases remained unmatched. CDR3 size: 14 residues. In DNA, the CDR3 is TGTGCCAGCATTACACAGGGGGCGCGGACTGAAGCTTTCTTT. This codes for CASITQGARTEAFF.

The rearrangement joins TRBV7-8 to TRBJ2-7; maybe TRBD2 (5 bases). V lost 6 bases and J 3 bases, leaving 12 bases between the germline ends. The CDR3 loop spans 13 amino acids. Germline loops: CDR1 SGHVS, CDR2 FQNEAQ. The CDR3 DNA is TGTGCCAGCAGTCCGGACGGGGACTACGAGCAGTACTTC. The encoded protein is CASSPDGDYEQYF.

CDR3 loop: CASSLPGLAGGSEQFF. CDR3 bases: TGTGCCAGCAGCCTACCGGGACTAGCGGGGGGGAGTGAGCAGTTCTTC. The chain couples TRBV28 to TRBJ2-1, with 16 bases aligning to TRBD2. The CDR3 consists of 16 residues. CDR1 is MDHEN and CDR2 is SYDVKM in the germline V gene. The ends lost 6 bases at V and 9 bases at J; junction bases unmatched: 8.

Points on this clone: The sample contains more than one DNA sequence encoding this CDR3. The V and J genes are TRBV18 and TRBJ2-2, with D possibly matching TRBD1 (6 bases). Trimming took 0 bases from V and 7 from J, leaving 9 bases between them. The CDR3 totals 14 residues. Germline V gene sequence: CDR1 KGHSH, CDR2 LQKENI. In DNA, the CDR3 is TGTGCCAGCTCACCACCGGGGGCGAACGGGGAGCTGTTTTTT. This translates into CASSPPGANGELFF.

V gene TRBV6-4 combines with J gene TRBJ1-5; D remains ambiguous. Per the germline V gene, CDR1 is MRHNA and CDR2 is SNTAGT. This CDR3 region has 15 residues. Between the trimmed V and J ends, which lost 0 bases and 7 bases, there was a span of 13 bases. The CDR3 region has the DNA TGTGCCAGCAGTGACTCTAAAGGAGGCGGCCAGCCCCAGCATTTT. Protein: CASSDSKGGGQPQHF.

This clone turned up a few times. J is TRBJ2-2 and V is TRBV11-3; 7 nucleotides align to TRBD1. In germline, CDR1 is SGHNT, CDR2 YENEEA. The V gene end was trimmed by 5 bases and the J gene end by 7 bases; junction bases not matched to a gene: 10. CDR3 size: 15 residues. CDR3 DNA sequence: TGTGCCAGCAGCAAACCGGGACAGTTACTCGGGGAGCTGTTTTTT. Its translation is CASSKPGQLLGELFF.

The chain combines TRBV15 with TRBJ1-6; TRBD1 matches 9 bases. The V gene's germline CDR1 is LNHNV and CDR2 YYDKDF (reference sequence). J gave up 6 bases and V 0 bases, and 6 bases lay outside the gene matches. The CDR3 sequence is 17 residues long. Here the CDR3 DNA reads TGTGCCACCAGCAGAGACGGACAGGGGCTTCGTAATTCACCCCTCCACTTT. Its protein product is CATSRDGQGLRNSPLHF.

The chain employs TRBV27 and TRBJ1-5; 7 nucleotides agree with TRBD1. Germline V gives CDR1 MNHEY, CDR2 SMNVEV (reference sequence). The CDR3 length is 16 residues. After removal of 9 bases from V and 7 bases from J, the junction contained 18 bases not matched to a gene. The CDR3 loop reads CASTNPGTVNNQPQHF. Here the CDR3 DNA reads TGTGCCAGTACCAATCCCGGGACAGTTAATAACCAGCCCCAGCATTTT.

This clone has a single count. The rearrangement uses TRBV19 and TRBJ1-1, with 8 bases lining up with TRBD1. Trimming removed 4 bases from V and 4 bases from J; junction bases left unmatched: 5. CDR1 and CDR2 (germline): LNHDA, SQIVND (reference sequence). This CDR3 has 14 amino acids. This CDR3 reads CASSNQGAGTEAFF. In DNA, the CDR3 is TGTGCCAGTAGTAATCAGGGGGCAGGCACTGAAGCTTTCTTT.

This clone was seen more than once but under ten times. V is TRBV5-6 and J is TRBJ2-7, with D unclear. The V gene's germline CDR1 is SGHDT and CDR2 YYEEEE. V was shortened by 0 bases and J by 2 bases, with 9 bases between the two germline ends. The CDR3 is 14 residues long. The CDR3 reads CASSLVSGAYEQYF. In nucleotides, the CDR3 is TGTGCCAGCAGCTTGGTGTCCGGAGCCTACGAGCAGTACTTC.

V is TRBV3-1 (or the pseudogene TRBV3-2) and J is TRBJ2-1; maybe TRBD1 (5 bases). The V end lost 1 base, the J end lost 7 bases, and 11 bases lay between the germline ends. CDR3 length: 14 residues. Germline V CDR1 and CDR2: LGHDT, YNNKEL (reference sequence). This CDR3 is CASSQAPRGNEQFF. CDR3 bases: TGTGCCAGCAGCCAAGCCCCAAGGGGTAATGAGCAGTTCTTC.

This clone occurred a few times. The chain is built from TRBV7-2 and TRBJ1-6, with TRBD1 matching over 7 bases. V was pared by 5 bases and J by 13 bases, with 5 bases of the junction left unmatched. CDR1 is SGHTA, CDR2 FQGNSA, per germline. This CDR3 contains 12 residues. The CDR3 here is CASSPTGAPLHF. CDR3 nucleotides: TGTGCCAGCAGCCCCACAGGGGCCCCCCTCCACTTT.

The chain joins TRBV19 to TRBJ1-4; 9 nucleotides align to TRBD1. Germline V gene lookup returns CDR1 LNHDA and CDR2 SQIVND (reference sequence). The CDR3 covers 15 residues. Losses at the gene ends were 5 bases for V and 5 bases for J; bases not matched to a gene: 6. This CDR3 reads CASSPGTGQNEKLFF. The CDR3 nucleotides are TGTGCCAGTAGTCCAGGGACAGGGCAGAATGAAAAACTGTTTTTT.

Turning to this clone: A read error may explain this, as a much larger clone is one base away. The J gene is TRBJ2-1, the V gene TRBV7-2; D gene ambiguous. CDR3 size: 11 residues. V dropped 5 bases and J dropped 5 bases, with 4 bases sitting between them. Germline CDR1 SGHTA, CDR2 FQGNSA. CDR3 in amino acids: CASSPDNEQFF. CDR3 sequence (DNA): TGTGCCAGCAGCCCCGACAATGAGCAGTTCTTC.

Comment on this clone: The sample carries other DNA sequences with the same CDR3. The V gene is TRBV6-5, the J gene TRBJ2-2, with D unclear. V shed 5 bases and J shed 3 bases, with 4 bases lying between them. The germline CDR1 and CDR2 sequences are MNHEY and SVGAGI. The CDR3 is 12 residues long. CDR3 protein: CASSRDTGELFF. The CDR3 region has the DNA TGTGCCAGCAGTCGGGACACCGGGGAGCTGTTTTTT.